These T cell receptor beta chains were read from a single sample in a study of T cells after yellow fever vaccination. TCRdb ran MiXCR on the 5' RACE reads and lists one entry per CDR3 protein. This sample has about 120,000 distinct CDR3 sequences, with about 7.8% found just once. Sequencing was performed on CD4+ T cells sorted from PBMCs, taken roughly 47 days after the first yellow fever vaccination. The receptors shown here come from a man between 18 and 35 years old who received the YFV17D yellow fever vaccine. CDR3s leave out the opening cysteine and the closing phenylalanine or tryptophan.

V gene: TRBV6-1
J gene: TRBJ2-7
CDR3 protein: ASLKRGVGGEQY

V gene: TRBV5-4
J gene: TRBJ2-4
CDR3 protein: ASSQGGAGENIQY

V gene: TRBV7-9
J gene: TRBJ1-5
CDR3 protein: ASSFGPREQPQH

V gene: TRBV5-5
J gene: TRBJ1-1
CDR3 protein: ASSFTDTEAF

V gene: TRBV23-1
J gene: TRBJ1-1
CDR3 protein: ASSLSGNMNTEAF

V gene: TRBV29-1
J gene: TRBJ2-1
CDR3 protein: SVVGYNEQF

V gene: TRBV6-5
J gene: TRBJ1-1
CDR3 protein: ASSYAGGGEAF

V gene: TRBV5-1
J gene: TRBJ2-1
CDR3 protein: ASSLAAFNEQF

V gene: TRBV10-3
J gene: TRBJ2-5
CDR3 protein: ATRTGGETQY

V gene: TRBV3-1
J gene: TRBJ2-5
CDR3 protein: ASSQVWGETQY

V gene: TRBV3-1
J gene: TRBJ1-2
CDR3 protein: ASSPRGANYGYT

V gene: TRBV10-3
J gene: TRBJ2-1
CDR3 protein: ATIIRLEGDNEQF

V gene: TRBV12-3/TRBV12-4
J gene: TRBJ1-1
CDR3 protein: ASSFRWLGQGNGPTEAF

V gene: TRBV28
J gene: TRBJ2-1
CDR3 protein: ASSSPGLARYNEQF

V gene: TRBV7-2
J gene: TRBJ2-5
CDR3 protein: ASSLVDWQETQY

V gene: TRBV29-1
J gene: TRBJ1-3
CDR3 protein: RSRGSGNTIY

V gene: TRBV6-2/TRBV6-3
J gene: TRBJ1-1
CDR3 protein: ASSYMNTEAF

V gene: TRBV18
J gene: TRBJ2-2
CDR3 protein: ASSPRSGELF

V gene: TRBV24-1
J gene: TRBJ2-5
CDR3 protein: ATSDPGAHETQY

V gene: TRBV24-1
J gene: TRBJ1-2
CDR3 protein: ATSDFTGDYGYT